The 21 T cell receptor beta chains given below trace back to one sample, sequenced in a study of blood T cell repertoires in COVID-19. Sequenced by immunoSEQ multiplex PCR; TCRdb stores in-frame clones only, minus some. The data hold 84,000 or so clones, with 65% to 85% observed a single time. The sample was peripheral blood. The receptor source for this set is a man between 65 and 79 years old with acute or convalescent COVID-19.

The table lists this clone with a few counts. For the CDR3, the DNA is TGTGCCAGCACCAGCGACAGGGGGCAAAACACCGGGGAGCTGTTTTTT. It encodes CASTSDRGQNTGELFF. The chain has TRBV28 and TRBJ2-2; 10 nucleotides align to TRBD1. CDR3 length: 16 residues. CDR1 and CDR2 from the germline V gene are MDHEN and SYDVKM. V was pared by 7 bases and J by 2 bases, with 7 bases of the junction left unmatched.

This chain joins TRBV7-9 and TRBJ1-2; D may be TRBD1 (5 bases). Trimming stripped 5 bases from V and 2 bases from J, with 21 bases between. Looked up from germline, CDR1 is SEHNR and CDR2 is FQNEAQ (reference sequence). This CDR3 spans 17 amino acids. In nucleotides, the CDR3 is TGTGCCAGCAGCAACCAGCCACACAGGATGGGGAACTATGGCTACACCTTC. It specifies CASSNQPHRMGNYGYTF.

The V gene is TRBV4-1, the J gene TRBJ1-5; 7 bases align to TRBD1. This CDR3 comprises 15 residues. From germline, CDR1 is MGHRA and CDR2 YSYEKL. The junction had 7 bases not matched to a gene; V was cut back by 6 bases and J by 2 bases. The CDR3 sequence: CASRGTATGNQPQHF. CDR3 in DNA: TGCGCCAGCAGGGGGACAGCGACGGGCAATCAGCCCCAGCATTTT.

This clone was picked up a small number of times. The V call is TRBV5-5, the J call TRBJ2-7; D is perhaps TRBD1 (6 bases). The V gene lost 0 bases and the J gene lost 5 bases, with 18 bases spanning the gap. This CDR3 spans 16 amino acids. Germline CDR1 SGHKS, CDR2 YYEKEE (reference sequence). CDR3 sequence: CASSLDDRSGFHEQYV. For the CDR3, the DNA is TGTGCCAGCAGCTTGGATGACAGGAGTGGCTTCCACGAGCAGTACGTC.

The V call is TRBV7-2, the J call TRBJ2-7; 7 bases align to TRBD1. V gave up 5 bases and J gave up 4 bases; unmatched junction bases: 8. CDR1 is SGHTA, CDR2 FQGNSA, per germline. The CDR3 is 14 amino acids. In DNA form, the CDR3 reads TGTGCCAGCAGCCCAGGGGGTCGGGGATACGAGCAGTACGTC. Amino acids: CASSPGGRGYEQYV.

The chain employs TRBV24-1 and TRBJ1-1; 9 bases line up with TRBD1. The V gene end was trimmed by 5 bases and the J gene end by 0 bases; junction bases not matched to a gene: 6. CDR1 KGHDR and CDR2 SFDVKD come from the germline V gene. This CDR3 has 16 amino acids. In nucleotides, the CDR3 is TGTGCCACCAGTGGTGGGACAGGGTCGGTGAACACTGAAGCTTTCTTT. It encodes CATSGGTGSVNTEAFF.

The gene calls are TRBV7-8 and TRBJ1-1; D remains ambiguous. This CDR3 is 12 amino acids long. V lost 4 bases and J 1 base, leaving 4 bases between the germline ends. The germline V gene has CDR1 SGHVS and CDR2 FQNEAQ. The CDR3 reads CASSSRNTEAFF. The CDR3 nucleotides are TGTGCCAGCAGCTCCCGGAACACTGAAGCTTTCTTT. The variable domain in full, completed from reference TRBV7-8 and TRBJ1-1, reads GAGVSQSPRYKVAKRGQDVALRCDPISGHVSLFWYQQALGQGPEFLTYFQNEAQLDKSGLPSDRFFAERPEGSVSTLKIQRTQQEDSAVYLCASSSRNTEAFFGQGTRLTVV.

V gene TRBV28 combines with J gene TRBJ2-6; perhaps TRBD1 as D (6 bases). CDR3 size: 18 residues. The germline CDR1 and CDR2 sequences are MDHEN and SYDVKM. Trimming removed 5 bases from V and 1 base from J, with 18 bases in between. CDR3 in DNA: TGTGCCAGCAGTCCTCGAGTGGGACATCGATCTGGGGCCAACGTCCTGACTTTC. It encodes CASSPRVGHRSGANVLTF.

The chain joins TRBV5-1 to TRBJ1-5, with a tentative D call TRBD1 (6 bases). The CDR3 spans 15 residues. Trimming stripped 4 bases from V and 0 bases from J, with 11 bases between. Germline CDR1 SGHRS, CDR2 YFSETQ. Here the CDR3 DNA reads TGCGCCAGCAGCCCAACAGGGAATAGCAATCAGCCCCAGCATTTT. Its protein is CASSPTGNSNQPQHF.

This sequence joins TRBV2 and TRBJ1-4; 9 bases match TRBD1. J gave up 7 bases and V 11 bases, and 11 bases lay outside the gene matches. Germline V lookup: CDR1 SNHLY, CDR2 FYNNEI. CDR3 length equals 14 residues. DNA of the CDR3: TGTGCCTCCCTACAGGGGGCGATTGGTGAAAAACTGTTTTTT. Protein product: CASLQGAIGEKLFF.

V is TRBV19 and J is TRBJ2-1; D ambiguous. The CDR3 runs to 11 residues. Germline V gene lookup returns CDR1 LNHDA and CDR2 SQIVND (reference sequence). With 7 bases removed from V and 6 bases from J, the gap between germline ends came to 7 bases. The CDR3 DNA reads TGTGCCAGTACCCACTTCAATGAGCAGTTCTTC. Translation gives CASTHFNEQFF.

The J gene is TRBJ2-5, the V gene TRBV19; D gene ambiguous. This CDR3 comprises 14 residues. The V and J ends lost 3 bases and 5 bases respectively, with 13 bases between them. Germline CDR1 and CDR2: LNHDA and SQIVND (reference sequence). The CDR3, as DNA: TGTGCCAGTAGTATTAGAGCCCGAGAGGAGACCCAGTACTTC. Its translation: CASSIRAREETQYF.

The chain carries TRBV24-1 and TRBJ1-2, with D perhaps matching TRBD1 (6 bases). V lost 8 bases to trimming and J lost 4 bases, with 37 bases between them. The CDR3 loop spans 21 amino acids. The germline V gene has CDR1 KGHDR and CDR2 SFDVKD. CDR3 nucleotides: TGTGCCACCACACTCCTTCCTCCAGTTCCAGGGGTTACTCTGCACCGCTATGGCTACACCTTC. It encodes CATTLLPPVPGVTLHRYGYTF.

This clone was observed once. The CDR3 is CASSQPPGDYGYTF. The CDR3 DNA reads as TGTGCCAGCAGCCAACCTCCAGGGGACTATGGCTACACCTTC. The gene calls are TRBV3-1 (or the pseudogene TRBV3-2) and TRBJ1-2; D may be TRBD1 (6 bases). Trimming left V 2 bases short and J 3 bases short, with 10 bases between. Germline loops: CDR1 LGHDT, CDR2 YNNKEL (reference sequence). There are 14 residues in the CDR3.

This clone has a handful of counts. V and J are TRBV15 and TRBJ1-2; D unclear. Trimming shortened V by 0 bases and J by 0 bases, and 11 bases separated the two germline ends. Germline CDR1 reads LNHNV; CDR2 reads YYDKDF (reference sequence). This CDR3 has 16 amino acids. The CDR3 DNA reads as TGTGCCACCAGCAGAGATCGAGTGACAACTAACTATGGCTACACCTTC. Amino acid sequence: CATSRDRVTTNYGYTF. Full variable domain (remainder filled in from reference TRBV15 and TRBJ1-2): DAMVIQNPRYQVTQFGKPVTLSCSQTLNHNVMYWYQQKSSQAPKLLFHYYDKDFNNEADTPDNFQSRRPNTSFCFLDIRSPGLGDTAMYLCATSRDRVTTNYGYTFGSGTRLTVV.

This clone was seen more than once but under ten times. V usage is TRBV4-1 and J usage is TRBJ2-4; D is undetermined. This CDR3 contains 15 residues. V was trimmed by 0 bases and J by 0 bases, leaving 6 bases between them. Germline CDR1 and CDR2: MGHRA and YSYEKL. CDR3 sequence reads: CASSQDGLAKNIQYF. Here the CDR3 DNA reads TGCGCCAGCAGCCAAGACGGTCTAGCCAAAAACATTCAGTACTTC.

This clone was recorded a few times. CDR3 bases: TGCAGCGTGGGGACTTCGTACGAGCAGTACGTC. This sequence encodes CSVGTSYEQYV. The gene calls are TRBV29-1 and TRBJ2-7; D perhaps matches TRBD2 (6 bases). The CDR3 sequence is 11 residues long. Germline loops: CDR1 SQVTM, CDR2 ANQGSEA. Trimming took 6 bases from V and 4 from J, leaving 10 bases between them.

CDR3 amino acids: CSAASGGYTF. CDR3 bases: TGCAGTGCAGCCTCGGGTGGCTACACCTTC. The chain combines TRBV20-1 with TRBJ1-2; D gene ambiguous. The V gene lost 6 bases and the J gene lost 7 bases, with 9 bases spanning the gap. This CDR3 is 10 amino acids long. Germline assignment: CDR1 DFQATT and CDR2 SNEGSKA (reference sequence).

This chain joins TRBV18 and TRBJ1-1; TRBD1 aligns across 7 bases. The CDR3 is made up of 14 amino acids. Germline CDR1 KGHSH, CDR2 LQKENI. V trimming: 5 bases; J trimming: 5 bases; junction bases outside the gene matches: 8. CDR3 in amino acids: CASSSKGGGTEAFF. CDR3 nucleotide sequence: TGTGCCAGCTCATCAAAAGGGGGCGGAACTGAAGCTTTCTTT.

This sequence joins TRBV19 and TRBJ1-6; D not resolved. The ends were cut back, 9 bases at V and 4 bases at J, with 7 bases in the middle. Germline CDR1 reads LNHDA; CDR2 reads SQIVND (reference sequence). CDR3 length equals 12 residues. As DNA, the CDR3 is TGTGCCAGCCGGGATTATAATTCACCCCTCCACTTT. Translated: CASRDYNSPLHF. Looking up the rest from reference TRBV19 and TRBJ1-6 gives the full variable domain: DGGITQSPKYLFRKEGQNVTLSCEQNLNHDAMYWYRQDPGQGLRLIYYSQIVNDFQKGDIAEGYSVSREKKESFPLTVTSAQKNPTAFYLCASRDYNSPLHFGNGTRLTVT.

CDR3 protein: CASSQVPGSSGNTIYF. As DNA, the CDR3 is TGTGCCAGCAGCCAGGTACCGGGGTCCTCTGGAAACACCATATATTTT. The V gene is TRBV3-1 (or the pseudogene TRBV3-2), the J gene TRBJ1-3; D is undetermined. The germline V and J ends were trimmed by 3 bases and 0 bases, with 12 bases remaining between them. CDR1 and CDR2 from the germline V gene are LGHDT and YNNKEL (reference sequence). This CDR3 is built from 16 residues.